The rows below give T cell receptor beta chains drawn from one sample of a study of a mutant IDH1 vaccine in newly diagnosed glioma. The assay was immunoSEQ multiplex PCR, and TCRdb's table has in-frame clones only and misses some. The sample lists some 47,000 clones, about four fifths occurring once. Their target antigens are unknown. Here the sequenced sample was PBMCs, taken from a glioma patient whose treatment included an IDH1 peptide vaccine. Receptors originate from a woman in her thirties or forties with glioma. Some clones in this sample may be carry-over from other donors' samples. The CDR3 runs from the conserved cysteine through the conserved F or W. The order of the fields is CDR3 length, J gene, V gene, D gene, clone size, CDR3 DNA, CDR3 protein. A D gene is named only where the DNA matches it firmly. Where a row states a size, it is once, few, many or the class of an expanded clone; other rows omit it.

CDR3 length: 16; J gene: TRBJ2-5; V gene: TRBV28; D gene: TRBD2; clone size: NA; CDR3 DNA: TGTGCCAGCCGAGGGACTAGCGGGAGGAGGGGAGAGACCCAGTACTTC; CDR3 protein: CASRGTSGRRGETQYF
CDR3 length: 15; J gene: TRBJ1-5; V gene: TRBV5-6; D gene: TRBD1; clone size: NA; CDR3 DNA: TGTGCCAGCAGGTTACAGGGGGTGAGCAATCAGCCCCAGCATTTT; CDR3 protein: CASRLQGVSNQPQHF
CDR3 length: 13; J gene: TRBJ1-5; V gene: TRBV2; D gene: NA; clone size: NA; CDR3 DNA: TGTGCCAGCAGGCAGGATAGCAATCAGCCCCAGCATTTT; CDR3 protein: CASRQDSNQPQHF
CDR3 length: 11; J gene: TRBJ1-2; V gene: TRBV29-1; D gene: NA; clone size: NA; CDR3 DNA: TGCAGCGTTGAAGATCTCTATGGCTACACCTTC; CDR3 protein: CSVEDLYGYTF
CDR3 length: 15; J gene: TRBJ1-4; V gene: TRBV10-3; D gene: TRBD1; clone size: NA; CDR3 DNA: TGTGCCATCAAGAATCGCGACAGGGGGGACGAAAAACTGTTTTTT; CDR3 protein: CAIKNRDRGDEKLFF
CDR3 length: 19; J gene: TRBJ2-5; V gene: TRBV7-9; D gene: NA; clone size: NA; CDR3 DNA: TGTGCCAGCAGCTTGCCTCTAGCCCTAATCGGGACATACCAAGAGACCCAGTACTTC; CDR3 protein: CASSLPLALIGTYQETQYF
CDR3 length: 11; J gene: TRBJ2-7; V gene: TRBV20-1; D gene: NA; clone size: NA; CDR3 DNA: TGCAGTGCCGTGGGTGAGGACGAGCAGTACTTC; CDR3 protein: CSAVGEDEQYF
CDR3 length: 15; J gene: TRBJ2-7; V gene: TRBV5-1; D gene: NA; clone size: NA; CDR3 DNA: TGCGCCAGCAGCTTGGCCCCCAGGGATTCGTACGAGCAGTACTTC; CDR3 protein: CASSLAPRDSYEQYF
CDR3 length: 15; J gene: TRBJ1-1; V gene: TRBV4-2; D gene: NA; clone size: NA; CDR3 DNA: TGTGCCAGCAGCCAAGATCAGAGGGGCACCACTGAAGCTTTCTTT; CDR3 protein: CASSQDQRGTTEAFF
CDR3 length: 14; J gene: TRBJ2-7; V gene: TRBV28; D gene: TRBD1; clone size: NA; CDR3 DNA: TGTGCCACCCAGGACAGGGCTAAGGGAAAAGAGCAGTACTTC; CDR3 protein: CATQDRAKGKEQYF
CDR3 length: 11; J gene: TRBJ2-7; V gene: TRBV6-1; D gene: NA; clone size: NA; CDR3 DNA: TGTGCCAGCAGGCAGAAGTACGAGCAGTACTTC; CDR3 protein: CASRQKYEQYF
CDR3 length: 11; J gene: TRBJ2-2; V gene: TRBV29-1; D gene: NA; clone size: NA; CDR3 DNA: TGCAGCGTTACCAGGGGCCGGGAGCTGTTTTTT; CDR3 protein: CSVTRGRELFF
CDR3 length: 13; J gene: TRBJ2-5; V gene: TRBV7-8; D gene: NA; clone size: NA; CDR3 DNA: TGTGCCAGCAGCTGGGAGGCGGTAGAGACCCAGTACTTC; CDR3 protein: CASSWEAVETQYF
CDR3 length: 17; J gene: TRBJ1-2; V gene: TRBV28; D gene: NA; clone size: NA; CDR3 DNA: TGTGCCAGCAGTTCGCCGACGGGAGGGGCAGCTAACTATGGCTACACCTTC; CDR3 protein: CASSSPTGGAANYGYTF
CDR3 length: 17; J gene: TRBJ2-6; V gene: TRBV4-2; D gene: NA; clone size: few; CDR3 DNA: TGTGCCAGCAGCCAAGGTTTAGGGATCTCTGGGGCCAACGTCCTGACTTTC; CDR3 protein: CASSQGLGISGANVLTF
CDR3 length: 16; J gene: TRBJ2-4; V gene: TRBV7-2; D gene: TRBD1; clone size: once; CDR3 DNA: TGTGCCAGCAGCCCCACCTTGACAGGGGGCAGCAACATTCAGTACTTC; CDR3 protein: CASSPTLTGGSNIQYF
CDR3 length: 15; J gene: TRBJ1-6; V gene: TRBV14; D gene: NA; clone size: NA; CDR3 DNA: TGTGCCAGCAGCCAAGAGAGGGGCCGGAATTCACCCCTCCACTTT; CDR3 protein: CASSQERGRNSPLHF
CDR3 length: 14; J gene: TRBJ1-2; V gene: TRBV2; D gene: TRBD1; clone size: NA; CDR3 DNA: TGTGCCAGCAGTCTCGTCGACAGGGCGGAAGGCTACACCTTC; CDR3 protein: CASSLVDRAEGYTF
CDR3 length: 14; J gene: TRBJ1-3; V gene: TRBV5-4; D gene: TRBD1; clone size: NA; CDR3 DNA: TGTGCCAGCAGCTTCGGACAGGAAGGAAACACCATATATTTT; CDR3 protein: CASSFGQEGNTIYF
CDR3 length: 16; J gene: TRBJ2-5; V gene: TRBV7-8; D gene: NA; clone size: NA; CDR3 DNA: TGTGCCAGCAGCTTAGATGTCTGGGTCGGCCAAGAGACCCAGTACTTC; CDR3 protein: CASSLDVWVGQETQYF
CDR3 length: 15; J gene: TRBJ2-3; V gene: TRBV27; D gene: NA; clone size: once; CDR3 DNA: TGTGCCAGCAGTACCGGGGGGCTTGATTATGATACGCAGTATTTT; CDR3 protein: CASSTGGLDYDTQYF
CDR3 length: 14; J gene: TRBJ2-3; V gene: TRBV19; D gene: NA; clone size: NA; CDR3 DNA: TGTGCCAGTAGTACACTAGTTACATCAGATACGCAGTATTTT; CDR3 protein: CASSTLVTSDTQYF
CDR3 length: 17; J gene: TRBJ2-1; V gene: TRBV18; D gene: TRBD2; clone size: NA; CDR3 DNA: TGTGCCAGCTCACCAGGACTAGCGGGAGGGCGGATTCGTGAGCAGTTCTTC; CDR3 protein: CASSPGLAGGRIREQFF
CDR3 length: 15; J gene: TRBJ1-2; V gene: TRBV27; D gene: NA; clone size: NA; CDR3 DNA: TGTGCCAGCAGTGCCCAGGGGTGGGGGGTATATGGCTACACCTTC; CDR3 protein: CASSAQGWGVYGYTF
CDR3 length: 12; J gene: TRBJ1-1; V gene: TRBV19; D gene: NA; clone size: NA; CDR3 DNA: TGTGCCAGTAATATAGGGGGCACTGAAGCTTTCTTT; CDR3 protein: CASNIGGTEAFF
CDR3 length: 12; J gene: TRBJ2-3; V gene: TRBV7-8; D gene: NA; clone size: NA; CDR3 DNA: TGTGCCAGCAGGGTAGGGGGGGATACGCAGTATTTT; CDR3 protein: CASRVGGDTQYF
CDR3 length: 13; J gene: TRBJ2-4; V gene: TRBV29-1; D gene: TRBD1; clone size: NA; CDR3 DNA: TGCAGCGTTGATGGGACAGGGGGTAACATTCAGTACTTC; CDR3 protein: CSVDGTGGNIQYF
CDR3 length: 12; J gene: TRBJ2-3; V gene: TRBV7-2; D gene: NA; clone size: NA; CDR3 DNA: TGTGCCAGCAGCACCCGACAGGAGGCGCAGTATTTT; CDR3 protein: CASSTRQEAQYF
CDR3 length: 16; J gene: TRBJ2-1; V gene: TRBV21-1; D gene: NA; clone size: NA; CDR3 DNA: TGTGCCAGCAGCGGCAGGACTAGCGGGCCTTACAATGAGCAGTTCTTC; CDR3 protein: CASSGRTSGPYNEQFF
CDR3 length: 14; J gene: TRBJ1-1; V gene: TRBV10-3; D gene: NA; clone size: NA; CDR3 DNA: TGTGCCATCAAAGAAGGAGGGTTGGGGACTGAAGCTTTCTTT; CDR3 protein: CAIKEGGLGTEAFF
CDR3 length: 13; J gene: TRBJ1-5; V gene: TRBV6-5; D gene: NA; clone size: NA; CDR3 DNA: TGTGCCAGCAGAGGGCCTGGCAATCAGCCCCAGCATTTT; CDR3 protein: CASRGPGNQPQHF
CDR3 length: 15; J gene: TRBJ1-5; V gene: TRBV30; D gene: NA; clone size: NA; CDR3 DNA: TGTGCCTGGAGTGGGCTGGGACCGTTCAATCAGCCCCAGCATTTT; CDR3 protein: CAWSGLGPFNQPQHF
CDR3 length: 15; J gene: TRBJ2-1; V gene: TRBV4-1; D gene: TRBD2; clone size: NA; CDR3 DNA: TGCGCCAGCAGCCTAGGGACTATCCAATACAATGAGCAGTTCTTC; CDR3 protein: CASSLGTIQYNEQFF
CDR3 length: 15; J gene: TRBJ1-5; V gene: TRBV7-2; D gene: NA; clone size: NA; CDR3 DNA: TGTGCCAGCAGCTCTTCCTCAGGGGTGGGTCAGCCCCAGCATTTT; CDR3 protein: CASSSSSGVGQPQHF
CDR3 length: 13; J gene: TRBJ1-2; V gene: TRBV9; D gene: TRBD1; clone size: NA; CDR3 DNA: TGTGCCAGCAGCGTAAAGGACAGGGATGGCTACACCTTC; CDR3 protein: CASSVKDRDGYTF
CDR3 length: 14; J gene: TRBJ1-1; V gene: TRBV19; D gene: TRBD1; clone size: NA; CDR3 DNA: TGTGCCAGTAGTATAACAGGGGGTAACACTGAAGCTTTCTTT; CDR3 protein: CASSITGGNTEAFF
CDR3 length: 14; J gene: TRBJ2-7; V gene: TRBV6-5; D gene: TRBD1; clone size: NA; CDR3 DNA: TGTGCCAGCAGTACCCGGGACAGAGCCTACGAGCAGTACTTC; CDR3 protein: CASSTRDRAYEQYF